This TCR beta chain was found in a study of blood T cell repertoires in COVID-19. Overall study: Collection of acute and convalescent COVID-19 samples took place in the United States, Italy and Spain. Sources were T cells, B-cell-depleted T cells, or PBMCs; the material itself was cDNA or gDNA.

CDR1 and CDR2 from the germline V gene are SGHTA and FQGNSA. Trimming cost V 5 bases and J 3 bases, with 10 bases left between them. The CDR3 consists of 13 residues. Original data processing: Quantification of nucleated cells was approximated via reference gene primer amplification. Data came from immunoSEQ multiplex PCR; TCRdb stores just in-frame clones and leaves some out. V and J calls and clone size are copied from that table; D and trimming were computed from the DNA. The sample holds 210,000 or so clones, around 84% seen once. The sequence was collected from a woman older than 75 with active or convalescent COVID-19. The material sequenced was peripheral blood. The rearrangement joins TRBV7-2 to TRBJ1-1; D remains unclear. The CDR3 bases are TGTGCCAGCAGCCCTAGACGGTACACTGAAGCTTTCTTT. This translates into CASSPRRYTEAFF.